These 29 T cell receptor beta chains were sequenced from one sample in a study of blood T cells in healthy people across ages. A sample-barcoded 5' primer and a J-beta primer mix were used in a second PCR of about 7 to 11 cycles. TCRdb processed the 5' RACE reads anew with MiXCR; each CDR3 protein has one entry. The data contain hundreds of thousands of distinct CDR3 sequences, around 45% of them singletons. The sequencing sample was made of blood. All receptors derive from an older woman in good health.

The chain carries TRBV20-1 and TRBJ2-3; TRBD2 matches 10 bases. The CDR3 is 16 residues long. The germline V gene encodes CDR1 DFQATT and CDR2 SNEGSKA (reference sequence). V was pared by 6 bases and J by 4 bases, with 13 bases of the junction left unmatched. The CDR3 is CSAPGLAGAVADTQYF. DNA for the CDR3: TGCAGTGCCCCGGGGCTAGCGGGAGCGGTGGCAGATACGCAGTATTTT.

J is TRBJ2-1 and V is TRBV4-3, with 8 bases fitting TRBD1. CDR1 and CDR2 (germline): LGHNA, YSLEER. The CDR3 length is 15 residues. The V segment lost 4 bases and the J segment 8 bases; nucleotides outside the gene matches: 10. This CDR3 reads CASSRAGQGADEQFF. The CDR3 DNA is TGCGCCAGCAGCCGGGCAGGTCAGGGGGCCGATGAGCAGTTCTTC.

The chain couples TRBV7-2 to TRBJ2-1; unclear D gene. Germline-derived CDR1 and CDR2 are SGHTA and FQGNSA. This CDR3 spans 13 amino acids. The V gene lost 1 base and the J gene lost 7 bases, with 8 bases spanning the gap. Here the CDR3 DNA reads TGTGCCAGCAGCTTAGGGCGCCTAAATGAGCAGTTCTTC. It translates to CASSLGRLNEQFF.

The CDR3 loop reads CASRVGDRGKIGGELFF. The CDR3 nucleotides are TGTGCCAGCCGAGTGGGGGACAGGGGAAAGATTGGCGGGGAGCTGTTTTTT. The gene calls are TRBV6-2 or TRBV6-3 and TRBJ2-2; the match to TRBD1 covers 10 bases. The CDR3 covers 17 residues. Germline V gene lookup returns CDR1 MNHEY and CDR2 SVGEGT. The J segment lost 7 bases and the V segment lost 8 bases, leaving 16 bases of the junction unmatched.

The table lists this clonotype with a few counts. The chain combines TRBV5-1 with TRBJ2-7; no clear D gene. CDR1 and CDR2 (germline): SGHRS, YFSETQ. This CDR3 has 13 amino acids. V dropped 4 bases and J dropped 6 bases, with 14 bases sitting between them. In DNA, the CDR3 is TGCGCCAGCAGCCAACTATCGTCCGGCGAGCAGTACTTC. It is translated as CASSQLSSGEQYF.

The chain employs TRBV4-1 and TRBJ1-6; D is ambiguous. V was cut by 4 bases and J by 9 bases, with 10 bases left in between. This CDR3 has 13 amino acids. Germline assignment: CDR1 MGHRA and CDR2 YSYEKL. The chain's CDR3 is CASSRVDVSPLHF. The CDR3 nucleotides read TGCGCCAGCAGCCGAGTCGACGTTTCACCCCTCCACTTT.

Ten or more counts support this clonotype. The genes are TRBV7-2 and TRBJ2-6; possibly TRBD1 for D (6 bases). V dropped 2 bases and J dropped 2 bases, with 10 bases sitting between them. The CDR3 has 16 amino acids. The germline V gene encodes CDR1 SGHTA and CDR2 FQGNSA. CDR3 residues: CASSLSSGAGANVLTF. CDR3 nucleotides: TGTGCCAGCAGCTTAAGTTCAGGGGCTGGGGCCAACGTCCTGACTTTC.

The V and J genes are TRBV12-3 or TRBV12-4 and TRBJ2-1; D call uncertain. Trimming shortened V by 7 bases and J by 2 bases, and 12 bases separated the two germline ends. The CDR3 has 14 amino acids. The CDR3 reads CASKPGQTYNEQFF. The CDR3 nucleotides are TGTGCCAGCAAGCCCGGGCAGACCTACAATGAGCAGTTCTTC.

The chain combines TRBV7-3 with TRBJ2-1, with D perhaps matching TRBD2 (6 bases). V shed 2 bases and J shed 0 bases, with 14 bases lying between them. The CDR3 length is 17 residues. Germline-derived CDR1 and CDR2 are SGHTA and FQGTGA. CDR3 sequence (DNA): TGTGCCAGCAGCTTACGACCATACGGGAGCTCCTACAATGAGCAGTTCTTC. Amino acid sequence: CASSLRPYGSSYNEQFF.

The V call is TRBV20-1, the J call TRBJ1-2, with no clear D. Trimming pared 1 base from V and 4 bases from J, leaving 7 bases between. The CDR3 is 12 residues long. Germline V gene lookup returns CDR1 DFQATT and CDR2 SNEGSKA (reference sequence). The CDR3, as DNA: TGCAGTGCTAGAGTCCGGGGCTATGGCTACACCTTC. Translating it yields CSARVRGYGYTF.

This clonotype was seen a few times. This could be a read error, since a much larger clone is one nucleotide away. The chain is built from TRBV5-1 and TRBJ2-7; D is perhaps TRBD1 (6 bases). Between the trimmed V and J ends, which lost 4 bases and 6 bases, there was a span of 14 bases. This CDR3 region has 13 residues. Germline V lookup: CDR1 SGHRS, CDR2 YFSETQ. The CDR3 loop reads CASSVLQGSEQYF. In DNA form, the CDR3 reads TGCGCCAGCAGCGTCTTACAGGGCTCCGAGCAGTACTTC.

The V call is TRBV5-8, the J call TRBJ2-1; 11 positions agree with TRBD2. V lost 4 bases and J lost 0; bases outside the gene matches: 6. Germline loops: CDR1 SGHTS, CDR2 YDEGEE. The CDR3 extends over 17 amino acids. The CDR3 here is CASSLNGLAGSYNEQFF. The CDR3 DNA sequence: TGTGCCAGCAGCCTCAATGGACTAGCGGGCTCCTACAATGAGCAGTTCTTC.

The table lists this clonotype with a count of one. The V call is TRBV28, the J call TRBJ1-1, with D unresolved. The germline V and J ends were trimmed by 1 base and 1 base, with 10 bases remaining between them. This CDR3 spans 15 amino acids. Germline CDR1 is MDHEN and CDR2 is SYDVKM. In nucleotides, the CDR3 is TGTGCCAGCAGTTTATTTGAACAAACGAACACTGAAGCTTTCTTT. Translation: CASSLFEQTNTEAFF. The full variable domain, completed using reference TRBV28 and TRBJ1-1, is DVKVTQSSRYLVKRTGEKVFLECVQDMDHENMFWYRQDPGLGLRLIYFSYDVKMKEKGDIPEGYSVSREKKERFSLILESASTNQTSMYLCASSLFEQTNTEAFFGQGTRLTVV.

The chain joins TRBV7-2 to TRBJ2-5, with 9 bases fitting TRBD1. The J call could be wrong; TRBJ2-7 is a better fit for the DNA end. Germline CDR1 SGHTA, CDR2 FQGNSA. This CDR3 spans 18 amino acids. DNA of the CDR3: TGTGCCAGCAGCTTACCCTCTACCGGGACAGGGTCCTCCTACGAGCAGTACTTC. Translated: CASSLPSTGTGSSYEQYF.

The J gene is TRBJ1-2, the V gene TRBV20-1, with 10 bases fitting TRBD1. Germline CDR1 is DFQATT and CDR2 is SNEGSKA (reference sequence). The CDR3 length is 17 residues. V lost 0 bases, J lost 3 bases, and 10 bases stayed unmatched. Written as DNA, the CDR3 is TGCAGTGCTAGAGAGCGGAGACAGGGGGCGTCGTACTATGGCTACACCTTC. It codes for CSARERRQGASYYGYTF.

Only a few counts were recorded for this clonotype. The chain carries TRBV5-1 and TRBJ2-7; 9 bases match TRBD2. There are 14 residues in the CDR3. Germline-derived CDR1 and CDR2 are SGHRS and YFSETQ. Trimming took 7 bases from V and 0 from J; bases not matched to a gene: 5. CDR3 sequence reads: CASVWREGSYEQYF. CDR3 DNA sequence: TGCGCCAGCGTCTGGCGGGAGGGCTCCTACGAGCAGTACTTC. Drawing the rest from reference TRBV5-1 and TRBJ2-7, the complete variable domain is KAGVTQTPRYLIKTRGQQVTLSCSPISGHRSVSWYQQTPGQGLQFLFEYFSETQRNKGNFPGRFSGRQFSNSRSEMNVSTLELGDSALYLCASVWREGSYEQYFGPGTRLTVT.

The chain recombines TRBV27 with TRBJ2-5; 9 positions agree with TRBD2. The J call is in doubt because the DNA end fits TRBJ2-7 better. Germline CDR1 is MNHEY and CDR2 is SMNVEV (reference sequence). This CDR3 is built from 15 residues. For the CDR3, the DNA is TGTGCCAGCAGTTTACTAGCGGGAAGCTTTCTCGAGCAGTACTTC. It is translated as CASSLLAGSFLEQYF.

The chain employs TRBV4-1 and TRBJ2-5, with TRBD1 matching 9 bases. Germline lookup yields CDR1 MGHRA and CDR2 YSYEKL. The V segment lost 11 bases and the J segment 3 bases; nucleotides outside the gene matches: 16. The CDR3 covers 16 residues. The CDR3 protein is CACKPIGTGQKETQYF. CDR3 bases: TGCGCCTGCAAGCCAATTGGGACAGGGCAGAAAGAGACCCAGTACTTC.

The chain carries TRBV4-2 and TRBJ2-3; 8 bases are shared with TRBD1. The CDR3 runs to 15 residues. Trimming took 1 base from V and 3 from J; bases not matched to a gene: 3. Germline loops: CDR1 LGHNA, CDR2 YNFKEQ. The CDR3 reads CASSQGTGGTDTQYF. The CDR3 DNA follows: TGTGCCAGCAGCCAAGGTACAGGGGGGACAGATACGCAGTATTTT.

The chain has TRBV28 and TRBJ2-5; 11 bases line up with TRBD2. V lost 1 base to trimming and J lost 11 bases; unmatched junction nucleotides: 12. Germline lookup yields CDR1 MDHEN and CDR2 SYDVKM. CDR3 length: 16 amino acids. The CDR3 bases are TGTGCCAGCAGTTTATTCCGACTAGCGGGGAACAATGAGCAGTACTTC. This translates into CASSLFRLAGNNEQYF.

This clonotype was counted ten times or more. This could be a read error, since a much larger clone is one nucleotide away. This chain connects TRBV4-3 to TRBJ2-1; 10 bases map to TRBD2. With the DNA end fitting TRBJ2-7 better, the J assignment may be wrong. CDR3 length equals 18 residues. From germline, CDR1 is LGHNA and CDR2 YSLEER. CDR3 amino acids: CASSQDPASGGNYNEQYF. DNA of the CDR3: TGCGCCAGCAGCCAAGATCCGGCTAGCGGGGGAAATTACAATGAGCAGTACTTC.

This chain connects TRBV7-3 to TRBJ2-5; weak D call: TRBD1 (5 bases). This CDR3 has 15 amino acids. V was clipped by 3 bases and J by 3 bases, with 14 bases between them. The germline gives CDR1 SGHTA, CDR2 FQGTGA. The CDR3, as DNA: TGTGCCAGCAGCTTGGTAGGCAGGGTAGAAGAGACCCAGTACTTC. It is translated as CASSLVGRVEETQYF.

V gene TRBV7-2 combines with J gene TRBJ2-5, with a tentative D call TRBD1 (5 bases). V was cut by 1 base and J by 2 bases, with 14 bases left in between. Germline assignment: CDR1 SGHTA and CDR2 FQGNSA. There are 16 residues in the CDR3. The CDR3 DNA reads TGTGCCAGCAGCTTAGACTGGGGCGGACCGCAAGAGACCCAGTACTTC. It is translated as CASSLDWGGPQETQYF. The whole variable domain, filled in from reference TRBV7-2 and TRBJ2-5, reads GAGVSQSPSNKVTEKGKDVELRCDPISGHTALYWYRQSLGQGLEFLIYFQGNSAPDKSGLPSDRFSAERTGGSVSTLTIQRTQQEDSAVYLCASSLDWGGPQETQYFGPGTRLLVL.

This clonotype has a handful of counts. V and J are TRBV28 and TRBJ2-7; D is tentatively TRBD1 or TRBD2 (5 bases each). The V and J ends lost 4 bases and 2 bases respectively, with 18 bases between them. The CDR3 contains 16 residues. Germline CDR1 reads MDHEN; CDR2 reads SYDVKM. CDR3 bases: TGTGCCAGCAGTTCCATCAAAAGCGGACAAGCCTACGAGCAGTACTTC. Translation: CASSSIKSGQAYEQYF. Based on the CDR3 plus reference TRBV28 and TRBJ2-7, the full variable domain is DVKVTQSSRYLVKRTGEKVFLECVQDMDHENMFWYRQDPGLGLRLIYFSYDVKMKEKGDIPEGYSVSREKKERFSLILESASTNQTSMYLCASSSIKSGQAYEQYFGPGTRLTVT.

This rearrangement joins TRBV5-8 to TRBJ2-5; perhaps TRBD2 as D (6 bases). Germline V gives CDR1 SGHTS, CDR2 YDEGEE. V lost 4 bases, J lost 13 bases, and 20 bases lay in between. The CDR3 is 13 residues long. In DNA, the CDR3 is TGTGCCAGCAGCCTTGCTGGATCGGGAGCGACGTACTTC. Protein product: CASSLAGSGATYF.

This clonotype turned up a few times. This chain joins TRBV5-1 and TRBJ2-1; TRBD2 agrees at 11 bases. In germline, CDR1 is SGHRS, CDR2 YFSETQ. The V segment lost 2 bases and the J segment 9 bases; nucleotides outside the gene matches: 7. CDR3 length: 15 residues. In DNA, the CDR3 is TGCGCCAGCAGCTTAATACTAGCGGGAGAGGGTGAGCAGTTCTTC. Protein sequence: CASSLILAGEGEQFF.

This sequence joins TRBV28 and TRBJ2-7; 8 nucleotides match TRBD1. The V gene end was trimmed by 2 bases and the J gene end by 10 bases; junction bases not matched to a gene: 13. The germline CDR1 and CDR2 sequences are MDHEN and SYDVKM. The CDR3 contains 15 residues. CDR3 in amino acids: CASSLALRQGAVQYF. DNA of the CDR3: TGTGCCAGCAGTTTAGCCTTGCGGCAGGGGGCCGTTCAGTACTTC.

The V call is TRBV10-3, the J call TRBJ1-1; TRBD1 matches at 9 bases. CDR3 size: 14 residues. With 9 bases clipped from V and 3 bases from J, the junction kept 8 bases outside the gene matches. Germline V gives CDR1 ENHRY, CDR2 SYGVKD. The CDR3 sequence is CAIRDRDEDTEAFF. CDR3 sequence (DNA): TGTGCCATTCGGGACAGGGATGAAGACACTGAAGCTTTCTTT.

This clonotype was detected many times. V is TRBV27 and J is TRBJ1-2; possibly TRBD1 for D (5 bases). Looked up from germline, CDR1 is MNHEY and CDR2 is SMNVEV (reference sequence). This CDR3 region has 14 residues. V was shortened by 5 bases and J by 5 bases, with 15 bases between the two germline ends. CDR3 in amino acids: CASSPAGRLYGYTF. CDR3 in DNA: TGTGCCAGCAGTCCCGCGGGACGGCTTTATGGCTACACCTTC.